Below are 18 T cell receptor beta chains sequenced from a single sample in a study of CD8+CD57+ T cells in acquired aplastic anemia. TCR beta VDJ combinations and CDR3 sequences were profiled from genomic DNA. TCRdb called the reads again in MiXCR, with one record for every CDR3 protein. The sample shows some 150,000 distinct CDR3 sequences, around 41% of them seen only once. Sequencing was done on a sample of sorted CD4+, CD8+, or CD8+CD57+ T cells (not recorded which) from PBMCs. The receptors come from a human donor in good health, serving as a control.

As for this clonotype: One junction end does not reproduce the germline sequence, and a read error may be involved. The chain uses TRBV7-8 and TRBJ2-3; 8 bases are a match to TRBD2. The CDR3 covers 14 residues. CDR1 is SGHVS, CDR2 FQNEAQ, per germline. The CDR3 DNA reads as TGTGCCAGCAGAGACAATAGCGGGGCGGATACGCAGTACTTT. Protein sequence: CASRDNSGADTQYF.

Notes on this clonotype: Given the absence of the conserved phenylalanine or tryptophan at the CDR3 end, a read error is likely. Because the CDR3's place on the DNA is in doubt, the DNA is left out and the CDR3 is given as listed by TCRdb. The chain combines TRBV19 with TRBJ2-2; TRBD1 is the table's D call and was not checked against the DNA. Germline CDR1 and CDR2: LNHDA and SQIVND (reference sequence). The CDR3 contains 9 residues when both ends are counted. CDR3 sequence: CASSIDTGA.

The table lists this clonotype with many counts. J is TRBJ2-1 and V is TRBV2; 15 bases line up with TRBD2. Germline loops: CDR1 SNHLY, CDR2 FYNNEI. V was pared by 8 bases and J by 0 bases, with 5 bases of the junction left unmatched. The CDR3 covers 17 residues. The CDR3 spells CASRGLAGGSSYNEQFF. The CDR3 coding sequence is TGTGCCAGCCGCGGACTAGCGGGGGGGAGCTCCTACAATGAGCAGTTCTTC.

This clonotype was seen at least ten times. The chain uses TRBV20-1 and TRBJ1-5, with D perhaps TRBD1 (5 bases). This CDR3 is built from 16 residues. Germline V gene data show CDR1 as DFQATT and CDR2 as SNEGSKA (reference sequence). V dropped 3 bases and J dropped 0 bases, with 15 bases sitting between them. The CDR3 nucleotides are TGCAGTGCTAGGGACTTCGACAGCTATAGCAATCAGCCCCAGCATTTT. Translating it yields CSARDFDSYSNQPQHF.

The genes are TRBV29-1 and TRBJ1-1, with D hard to call. Germline CDR1 SQVTM, CDR2 ANQGSEA. The CDR3 has 12 residues. V gave up 4 bases and J gave up 0 bases, with 6 bases separating them. CDR3 DNA sequence: TGCAGCGTTGGGGGATTGAACACTGAAGCTTTCTTT. Amino acids: CSVGGLNTEAFF.

With respect to this clonotype: A much more abundant neighbour one base away suggests this may be a read error. The rearrangement joins TRBV19 to TRBJ1-1; D might be TRBD1 (6 bases). The CDR3 length is 16 residues. The germline CDR1 and CDR2 sequences are LNHDA and SQIVND (reference sequence). Trimming stripped 2 bases from V and 5 bases from J, with 18 bases between. The CDR3 here is CASSIPRRKRGTEAFF. The CDR3 region has the DNA TGTGCCAGTAGTATACCCCGGCGGAAAAGGGGGACTGAAGCTTTCTTT.

This clonotype has a count of ten or more. V usage is TRBV20-1 and J usage is TRBJ1-2; D ambiguous. Germline assignment: CDR1 DFQATT and CDR2 SNEGSKA (reference sequence). V dropped 1 base and J dropped 6 bases, with 12 bases sitting between them. The CDR3 contains 13 residues. CDR3 DNA sequence: TGCAGTGCTAGAGTTCTAATTGGAAATGGCTACACCTTC. Residues: CSARVLIGNGYTF.

For this clonotype: This could be a read error, since a much larger clone is one nucleotide away. This chain connects TRBV7-2 to TRBJ1-5; weak D call: TRBD1 (5 bases). The CDR3 spans 16 residues. The germline V gene encodes CDR1 SGHTA and CDR2 FQGNSA. The CDR3 spells CPSSLAGSDRNQPQHF. The CDR3 nucleotides are TGTCCCAGCAGCTTAGCGGGGTCCGACAGAAATCAGCCCCAGCATTTT.

A word on this clonotype: Given the absence of the conserved phenylalanine or tryptophan at the CDR3 end, a read error is likely. The DNA is left out, because the CDR3 cannot be placed on it with certainty; the CDR3 is given as TCRdb lists it. The V and J genes are TRBV10-3 and TRBJ1-4. From germline, CDR1 is ENHRY and CDR2 SYGVKD. The CDR3 has 9 amino acids, counting both end residues. CDR3 sequence: CAISESTTL.

CDR3 residues: CASSIGQGWWQYF. The CDR3 coding sequence is TGTGCCAGTAGTATAGGACAGGGGTGGTGGCAGTACTTC. This chain links TRBV19 with TRBJ2-7; 8 bases agree with TRBD1. Germline CDR1 is LNHDA and CDR2 is SQIVND (reference sequence). J gave up 9 bases and V 1 base, and 5 bases lay outside the gene matches. The CDR3 loop spans 13 amino acids.

A single count supports this clonotype. This sequence joins TRBV5-1 and TRBJ2-3; 8 bases match TRBD1. Germline CDR1 and CDR2: SGHRS and YFSETQ. The J segment lost 11 bases and the V segment lost 4 bases, leaving 12 bases of the junction unmatched. CDR3 length: 14 residues. The CDR3 here is CASSRQGYYNEQYF. The CDR3 bases are TGCGCCAGCAGCCGACAGGGGTACTACAATGAGCAGTATTTT.

A word on this clonotype: This may be a read error: a much more frequent sequence differs by one nucleotide. CDR3 bases: TGTGCCAGCAGTGTGAGACAGACCACTGAAGCTTTCTTT. It yields the protein CASSVRQTTEAFF. The chain joins TRBV25-1 to TRBJ1-1; D is possibly TRBD1 (5 bases). Germline V gene sequence: CDR1 MGHDK, CDR2 SYGVNS. This CDR3 is 13 amino acids long. The ends were cut back, 4 bases at V and 4 bases at J, with 10 bases in the middle.

This clonotype has a count of ten or more. The chain couples TRBV19 to TRBJ2-7, with D unclear. Trimming took off 6 bases at V and 2 bases at J, with 5 bases between the two ends. The CDR3 extends over 11 amino acids. Per germline, CDR1 LNHDA and CDR2 SQIVND (reference sequence). CDR3 DNA sequence: TGTGCCAGTAGCTCAGCCTACGAGCAGTACTTC. Protein sequence: CASSSAYEQYF.

For this clonotype: Given a much more abundant clone one base away, this may be a read error. J is TRBJ2-1 and V is TRBV2; TRBD2 matches at 13 bases. The CDR3 is 17 residues long. Germline V lookup: CDR1 SNHLY, CDR2 FYNNEI. CDR3 in amino acids: CASRKGLAGVSYNERFF. The CDR3, as DNA: TGTGCCAGCAGGAAAGGACTAGCGGGAGTTTCCTACAATGAGCGGTTCTTC.

This clonotype has more than one count but fewer than ten. The V gene is TRBV28, the J gene TRBJ2-4; perhaps D is TRBD1 or TRBD2 (5 bases each). The V gene lost 6 bases and the J gene lost 1 base, with 13 bases spanning the gap. The CDR3 consists of 15 residues. CDR1 is MDHEN, CDR2 SYDVKM, per germline. Here the CDR3 reads CASRQRGVAKNIQYF. In DNA, the CDR3 is TGTGCCAGCAGACAGCGAGGGGTGGCCAAAAACATTCAGTACTTC.

This clonotype was detected many times. The chain uses TRBV4-1 and TRBJ2-1; 8 nucleotides line up with TRBD2. Germline CDR1 reads MGHRA; CDR2 reads YSYEKL. V shed 10 bases and J 8 bases; nucleotides not matched to a gene: 10. The CDR3 spans 13 residues. The CDR3 coding sequence is TGCGCCACCCGAGGAGCGGGAGTGCATGAGCAGTTCTTC. This translates into CATRGAGVHEQFF.

V is TRBV9 and J is TRBJ1-6; 10 bases are a match to TRBD1. V lost 2 bases and J lost 8; bases outside the gene matches: 4. CDR3 size: 15 residues. Germline V gene lookup returns CDR1 SGDLS and CDR2 YYNGEE. The CDR3 region is CASSVTGTGDSPLHF. CDR3 nucleotides: TGTGCCAGCAGCGTCACCGGGACAGGGGATTCACCCCTCCACTTT. The full variable domain, completed using reference TRBV9 and TRBJ1-6, is DSGVTQTPKHLITATGQRVTLRCSPRSGDLSVYWYQQSLDQGLQFLIQYYNGEERAKGNILERFSAQQFPDLHSELNLSSLELGDSALYFCASSVTGTGDSPLHFGNGTRLTVT.

This chain links TRBV2 with TRBJ2-7; D not certain. Germline CDR1 is SNHLY and CDR2 is FYNNEI. CDR3 length: 13 amino acids. V was shortened by 9 bases and J by 1 base, with 13 bases between the two germline ends. CDR3 sequence (DNA): TGTGCCAGTTTTCGAGCTTTGTCCTACGAGCAGTACTTC. Translating it yields CASFRALSYEQYF.